This T cell receptor beta chain is drawn from a study of blood T cells in healthy people across ages. Study-level results: The long-lived group displayed more naive CD4+ cells, plus higher diversity, than the aged donors did.

Healthy Russian Caucasian donors spanned ages about 6 to 100 years. In its sample, this clonotype was seen once. Its antigen is as yet unknown. The CDR3 extends over 12 amino acids. Trimming shortened V by 2 bases and J by 7 bases, and 8 bases separated the two germline ends. PCR was performed a second time for about 7 to 11 cycles using a sample-barcoded 5' primer and a J-beta primer mix. TCRdb reprocessed the 5' RACE reads via MiXCR and lists one record per CDR3 protein. The sample carries about 380,000 distinct CDR3 sequences, 52% recorded once. J is TRBJ1-2 and V is TRBV12-3 or TRBV12-4; D remains unclear. This TCR was sampled from a man in his 60s in good health. Sequencing used blood. The DNA for the CDR3 is TGTGCCAGCAGTTTAATGCAGGCTGGCTACACCTTC. Its translation: CASSLMQAGYTF.